This T cell receptor beta chain came from a study of blood T cell repertoires in COVID-19. The wider study: Specimens from acute and convalescent COVID-19 originated in the United States, Italy and Spain. T cells, B-cell-depleted T cells, or PBMCs supplied cDNA or gDNA.

The study counted Cohort 3 donors as recovered given two negative PCRs, clearance, or symptom resolution. This CDR3 region has 13 residues. The V gene end was trimmed by 6 bases and the J gene end by 4 bases; junction bases not matched to a gene: 3. Authors' processing steps: How many nucleated cells were present was estimated from reference gene primer amplification. The repertoire was sequenced with immunoSEQ multiplex PCR; TCRdb's copy has only in-frame clones and lacks some. The V and J calls and clone size were taken over from that table, and D and trimming were inferred from the DNA. The sample comprises 250,000 to 350,000 clones, 90% of which are singletons, and around 1.1% rests with the top ten.

The source material was PBMCs or T cells enriched from blood (not recorded which). The genes are TRBV12-3 or TRBV12-4 and TRBJ1-2; 9 bases agree with TRBD1. The sequence derives from a woman aged 25 to 39 who had recovered from COVID-19. CDR3 nucleotides: TGTGCCAGCAGGCGACAGGGGGGCTATGGCTACACCTTC. Translation: CASRRQGGYGYTF.